These T cell receptor beta chains were read from a single sample in a study of OX40 agonist ivuxolimab in advanced cancers. Clones were read by immunoSEQ multiplex PCR, and TCRdb kept only the in-frame ones, dropping some. The sample includes some 48,000 clones, roughly 84% of them seen just once. The starting material was CD4+ or CD8+ T cells sorted from blood, obtained in a trial of the OX40 agonist ivuxolimab. These receptors were collected from an adult with an advanced solid tumor such as melanoma, head and neck, liver or kidney cancer. The CDR3 runs from the conserved cysteine through the conserved F or W. Each record gives: D gene, clone size, V gene, J gene, CDR3 DNA, CDR3 protein. The D gene is left open where the match is weak. Some rows have no size entry. The others give once, few or many, or a class for an expanded clone.

>NA|NA|TRBV9|TRBJ2-7
TGTGCCAGCAGCTTCACAGACACCTTTACCTACGAGCAGTACTTC
CASSFTDTFTYEQYF
>TRBD2|NA|TRBV27|TRBJ2-3
TGTGCCAGTCAGGACTATAGCGGGGAAAGCACAGATACGCAGTATTTT
CASQDYSGESTDTQYF
>NA|once|TRBV5-4|TRBJ2-3
TGTGCCAGCAGCTTGTTTAGGGGTGCAGATACGCAGTATTTT
CASSLFRGADTQYF
>TRBD2|NA|TRBV28|TRBJ2-1
TGTGCCAGCAGTTTCTCTAGCGGGAGGGGGATGCAGTTCTTC
CASSFSSGRGMQFF
>NA|NA|TRBV6-1|TRBJ2-7
TGTGCCAGCACCCTATCGGGACCCTACGAGCAGTACTTC
CASTLSGPYEQYF
>TRBD1|NA|TRBV5-6|TRBJ1-6
TGTGCCAGCAGCCCCGGACAGGATCGAAACTCACCCCTCCACTTT
CASSPGQDRNSPLHF
>NA|NA|TRBV6-1|TRBJ2-7
TGTGCCAGCAGTGAAACAACCGTCCACGAGCAGTACTTC
CASSETTVHEQYF
>NA|few|TRBV6-1|TRBJ1-2
TGTGCCAGCAGTGAAGTTCGCGTTAACTATGGCTACACCTTC
CASSEVRVNYGYTF
>TRBD1|NA|TRBV6-1|TRBJ1-5
TGTGCCAGCAGAGGCCCAGGGGGGACGGCTCAGCCCCAGCATTTT
CASRGPGGTAQPQHF
>NA|NA|TRBV27|TRBJ1-2
TGTGCCAGCAGTTTATCGAAGTGGGCTGGCTACACCTTC
CASSLSKWAGYTF
>NA|once|TRBV28|TRBJ2-1
TGTGCCAGCAGTTTGTCCCCCTACAATGAGCAGTTCTTC
CASSLSPYNEQFF
>TRBD2|NA|TRBV7-3|TRBJ2-1
TGTGCCAGCAGCCATAGCGGGAGTAGCAACAATGAGCAGTTCTTC
CASSHSGSSNNEQFF
>NA|NA|TRBV7-9|TRBJ1-1
TGTGCCTATCATCGGGGAGGGAGGGGAACTGAAGCTTTCTTT
CAYHRGGRGTEAFF
>TRBD1|few|TRBV27|TRBJ2-7
TGTGCCAGCAGTTTACAGGGGGCAATTTACGAGCAGTACTTC
CASSLQGAIYEQYF
>NA|NA|TRBV4-1|TRBJ1-1
TGCGCCAGCAGCCTCGGTACAGGGAACACTGAAGCTTTCTTT
CASSLGTGNTEAFF
>NA|once|TRBV6-6|TRBJ2-6
TGTGCCAGCAGTCCGGGACAAGGCTCTGGGGCCAACGTCCTGACTTTC
CASSPGQGSGANVLTF
>NA|NA|TRBV7-8|TRBJ2-3
TGTGCCAGCAGCCGAGACCGGGGGGCGGGATCGCAGTATTTT
CASSRDRGAGSQYF
>NA|once|TRBV6-5|TRBJ1-5
TGTGCCAGCAGTCCACAGGGTTTGGTGCAGCCCCAGCATTTT
CASSPQGLVQPQHF
>TRBD2|NA|TRBV7-9|TRBJ2-3
TGTGCCAGCAGCTCAACTAGGCCTACCCCCGGGACTAGCGGTGATACGCAGTATTTT
CASSSTRPTPGTSGDTQYF
>TRBD1|few|TRBV28|TRBJ2-7
TGTGCCAGCAGACGCGGACAGGGCTACGAGCAGTACTTC
CASRRGQGYEQYF
>NA|NA|TRBV30|TRBJ2-7
TGTGCCTGGAGTGGGGAGGAAAGTTGGGATTCCTACGAGCAGTACTTC
CAWSGEESWDSYEQYF
>TRBD1|NA|TRBV6-6|TRBJ1-1
TGTGCCAGCAGAACAGGGGACACTGAAGCTTTCTTT
CASRTGDTEAFF
>NA|NA|TRBV7-3|TRBJ2-3
TGTGCCAGCAGCTCCGAACAGGGTGGAAATACAGATACGCAGTATTTT
CASSSEQGGNTDTQYF
>TRBD2|NA|TRBV29-1|TRBJ2-3
TGCAGCGTTGTTGCAGGTACGAACGCGGGGGTGGACACAGATACGCAGTATTTT
CSVVAGTNAGVDTDTQYF
>NA|NA|TRBV6-5|TRBJ1-1
TGTGCCAGCAGCCCCGAATCATATGGGAACACTGAAGCTTTCTTT
CASSPESYGNTEAFF
>NA|NA|TRBV27|TRBJ1-1
TGTGCCAGCAGTCCCACAGAGAACACTGAAGCTTTCTTT
CASSPTENTEAFF
>NA|NA|TRBV10-2|TRBJ1-5
TGCGCCAGCAGTTGGGAGGGCGCCGGGGGCGGCAATCAGCCCCAGCATTTT
CASSWEGAGGGNQPQHF
>NA|NA|TRBV7-7|TRBJ1-5
TGTGCTAGCAGCTTTTATCGGGGTTGGCGCAATCAGCCCCAGCATTTT
CASSFYRGWRNQPQHF
>NA|NA|TRBV10-2|TRBJ2-1
TGCGCCAGCAGTGAGATCGGGATTAATGAGCAGTTCTTC
CASSEIGINEQFF
>TRBD1|NA|TRBV18|TRBJ1-2
TGTGCCAGCTCACTTAGACCGGGACAGGGACACTATGGCTACACCTTC
CASSLRPGQGHYGYTF
>NA|NA|TRBV7-9|TRBJ1-1
TGTGCCAGCAGCTTAACCAACACTGAAGCTTTCTTT
CASSLTNTEAFF
>TRBD2|NA|TRBV5-6|TRBJ2-5
TGTGCCAGCAGCGTGACTAGCGAGATCCTCCAAGAGACCCAGTACTTC
CASSVTSEILQETQYF
>NA|once|TRBV13|TRBJ2-7
TGTGCCAGCAGCTCGATTGGCGAGCAGTACTTC
CASSSIGEQYF
>NA|NA|TRBV7-3|TRBJ2-3
TGTGCCAGCAGCCCACGGGGCACGACAGATACGCAGTATTTT
CASSPRGTTDTQYF
>TRBD2|NA|TRBV7-8|TRBJ2-7
TGTGCCAGCAGCCCCGAACCGACGGGGGGATCCTACGAGCAGTACTTC
CASSPEPTGGSYEQYF
>TRBD1|NA|TRBV19|TRBJ2-3
TGTGCCAGCACAGGGGGCAGGACAGATACGCAGTATTTT
CASTGGRTDTQYF
>NA|few|TRBV7-6|TRBJ1-6
TGTGCCAGCAGCTCGGAGATAGGGGTTGGGGCACCCCTCCACTTT
CASSSEIGVGAPLHF
>NA|NA|TRBV27|TRBJ1-3
TGTGCCAGCAGCGAGGACGGGACCTCTGGAAACACCATATATTTT
CASSEDGTSGNTIYF
>NA|NA|TRBV4-1|TRBJ2-3
TGCGCCAGCAGCCAAGTCGAACTGCCAAGCACAGATACGCAGTATTTT
CASSQVELPSTDTQYF
>TRBD1|NA|TRBV19|TRBJ2-7
TGTGCCACCGGGACAGGGGCTTTCTACGAGCAGTACTTC
CATGTGAFYEQYF
>NA|NA|TRBV6-1|TRBJ2-1
TGTGCCAGCAGTGAGGTTCCCGAAGGCAGCAATGAGCAGTTCTTC
CASSEVPEGSNEQFF
>TRBD2|NA|TRBV28|TRBJ2-7
TGTGCCACCCTAGCGGAAACGAGCTCCTACGAGCAGTACTTC
CATLAETSSYEQYF
>TRBD1|NA|TRBV11-1|TRBJ2-7
TGTGCCAGCAGCCCCGGGACAGGGTTCTACGAGCAGTACTTC
CASSPGTGFYEQYF
>TRBD1|NA|TRBV15|TRBJ1-1
TGTGCCACCAGCAGGGACCGGACAGGGGGTGCGGGCACTGAAGCTTTCTTT
CATSRDRTGGAGTEAFF
>TRBD1|NA|TRBV19|TRBJ2-5
TGTGCCAGTAGGGCATCGGACAGGGGGGCCCAGTACTTC
CASRASDRGAQYF
>NA|NA|TRBV6-4|TRBJ1-1
TGTGCCAGCAGTGAGAAGGGGAACACTGAAGCTTTCTTT
CASSEKGNTEAFF
>NA|NA|TRBV5-6|TRBJ2-7
TGTGCCAGCAGCTTGTTGGGGGCTGGGCAGTACTTC
CASSLLGAGQYF
>NA|NA|TRBV7-2|TRBJ1-1
TGTGCCAGCAGCACGGAGCCCACTGGGACTGAAGCTTTCTTT
CASSTEPTGTEAFF